This T cell receptor beta chain comes out of a study of regulatory T cells in long-lasting Graves disease. Study at large: Prior antithyroid drug treatment in newly diagnosed Graves' patients lasted under 3 months. Overall study results and limits: Small numbers of samples may have cut accuracy.

This clonotype showed up just once. Its antigen is currently unknown. A far larger clone is off by one base, so a read error is likely. iRepertoire HTBI primers and Arm-PCR of CDR3 regions built TCR beta libraries. MiXCR was run by TCRdb on the multiplex PCR reads, yielding one entry per CDR3 protein. This repertoire shows over 200,000 distinct CDR3 sequences, around 18% found once; its top ten account for 14%. The germline V gene encodes CDR1 SGHVS and CDR2 FQNEAQ. The CDR3 contains 14 residues. Time point denoted: newly diagnosed GD, antithyroid drugs for less than 3 months. The TCR library used RNA extracted from PBMCs. The sample was also linked to a second study, of T cells in Graves' hyperthyroidism and ophthalmopathy. That work adds: A set of HTBI primers served as the primers for a first-round RT-PCR of the TCR CDR3. Most clonotypes that expanded in the thyroid above 0.001 also showed up in blood.

Sequenced material: peripheral blood mononuclear cells (PBMCs), taken at new diagnosis, from a patient treated with antithyroid drugs. The sequence derives from a woman aged 25-40 years with Graves disease. The chain is built from TRBV7-8 and TRBJ2-7; D perhaps matches TRBD1 (6 bases). The CDR3 region has the DNA TGTGTCAGCAGCGGCGACAGGAACTTCTACGAGCAGTACTTC. This codes for CVSSGDRNFYEQYF.